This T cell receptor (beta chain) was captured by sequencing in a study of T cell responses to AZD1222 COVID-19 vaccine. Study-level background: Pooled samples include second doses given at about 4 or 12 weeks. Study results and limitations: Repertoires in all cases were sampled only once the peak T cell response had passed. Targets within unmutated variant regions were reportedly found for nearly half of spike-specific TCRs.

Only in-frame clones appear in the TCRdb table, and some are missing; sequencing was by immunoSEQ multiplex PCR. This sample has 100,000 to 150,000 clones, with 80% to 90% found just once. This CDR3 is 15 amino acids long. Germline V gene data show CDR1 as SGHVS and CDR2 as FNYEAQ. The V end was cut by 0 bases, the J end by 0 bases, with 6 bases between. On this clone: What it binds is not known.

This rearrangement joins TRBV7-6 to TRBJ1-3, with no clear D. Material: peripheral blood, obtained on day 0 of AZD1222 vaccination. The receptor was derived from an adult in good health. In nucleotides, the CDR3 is TGTGCCAGCAGCTTAGCCCCAGTCTCTGGAAACACCATATATTTT. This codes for CASSLAPVSGNTIYF.